This record concerns one T cell receptor beta chain sequence. The sample is drawn from a study of blood T cell repertoires in COVID-19. Overall study context: Spain, Italy and the United States supplied samples that represented acute and convalescent COVID-19. In each case, the material was cDNA or gDNA derived from T cells, B-cell-depleted T cells, or PBMCs.

In the authors' methods: Estimation of nucleated cell counts relied on the amplification of reference gene primers. Libraries were prepared by immunoSEQ multiplex PCR; TCRdb keeps only in-frame clonotypes and omits some of them. D and trimming come from the DNA, and the V and J calls and clone size come from that table. The top ten hold around 4.6% of the sample, which has fewer than 200,000 clones, 80% to 95% seen once. The clonotype comes from a woman aged 45-65 years with acute or convalescent COVID-19. Sequencing was done on a sample of peripheral blood.

DNA of the CDR3: TGTGCCAGCAGCGCGGTCATAAGCTCCTACGAGCAGTACTTC. Protein: CASSAVISSYEQYF. This chain joins TRBV7-2 and TRBJ2-7; D remains ambiguous. The germline gives CDR1 SGHTA, CDR2 FQGNSA. Trimming pared 5 bases from V and 0 bases from J, leaving 11 bases between. The CDR3 is 14 amino acids.